This T cell receptor (beta chain) is drawn from a study of blood T cell repertoires in COVID-19 (dated by TCRdb to the early 2020s). Context from the whole study: The collaborator samples originated in the United States, Italy and Spain and spanned the acute and convalescent phases of COVID-19. The repertoires were released in a freely available public database intended as a resource for research on the immune response to SARS-CoV-2. Samples came from the ongoing ImmuneRACE study (first 160 participants) plus 1,254 subjects from 6 global collaborators. HLA class I and class II types, where available, came from metadata supplied by the sample provider rather than from assay-based typing. The sample metadata nearly always contained a de-identified subject ID, COVID-19 status, age in years and sex. The dataset comprised deeply sampled blood TCRbeta repertoires from subjects exposed to, actively infected with, or recovered from COVID-19. The material from the prospective study consisted of cDNA or gDNA derived from T cells, B-cell-depleted T cells, or PBMCs.

As concerns this clone: Its antigen remains undetermined. Base qualities are not at hand, and no much larger clone is one base apart.

Via the germline V gene, CDR1 is SGHTA and CDR2 FQGNSA. Taken from cysteine to phenylalanine, the CDR3 has 16 residues. Left in the record is the CDR3 DNA by itself, 48 bases read in frame from the first base. Trimming leaves V shorter by 1 base and J shorter by 1 base, with the junction holding 0 bases beyond the gene matches. One collaborating source in Seattle enrolled patients during active infection and followed them longitudinally through the course of disease. Whole blood was collected in K2EDTA tubes by collaborating institutions according to the institutions' own protocols. For TCRbeta analysis, collaborators shipped samples in one of three forms: frozen whole blood, isolated PBMCs, or DNA extracted from either of those sample types. The immunoSEQ Assay, a bias-controlled multiplex PCR, was used to amplify TCRbeta CDR3 regions from genomic DNA. The study's own analysis went as follows. The number of nucleated cells in each sample was estimated from the amplification of reference gene primers within the assay. Sequence reads were collapsed and filtered to measure the absolute abundance of every unique TCRbeta CDR3 rearrangement. Productive Simpson clonality was computed per sample as the square root of Simpson's diversity index over productive rearrangements. This immuneACCESS table, as held by TCRdb, lists in-frame sequences with V and J called but not all clones. Of the missing ones, under half trace to an unresolved V gene in checked studies; the others have no known cause. Clone size and V and J calls were adopted from that table, with D and trimming inferred from the DNA. In all, the sample holds about 87,000 clones, and roughly 84% of those were seen once. The top ten clonotypes cover around 2.9% of the sample.

Overall study outcomes, separate from this receptor: How much clinical and demographic metadata was included differed by source and by participant, and the metadata was provided uncurated.

The source is a woman older than 75 with COVID-19, enrolled during active disease. Specimen: peripheral blood. Recombination joined TRBV7-2 with TRBJ2-5; the junction holds 13 bases that match TRBD2. The CDR3 sequence is CASSLGLAGGQETQYF. The nucleotides read TGTGCCAGCAGCTTAGGACTAGCGGGGGGCCAAGAGACCCAGTACTTC. Supplemented by the reference TRBV7-2 and TRBJ2-5 proteins around the CDR3, the complete variable domain is GAGVSQSPSNKVTEKGKDVELRCDPISGHTALYWYRQSLGQGLEFLIYFQGNSAPDKSGLPSDRFSAERTGGSVSTLTIQRTQQEDSAVYLCASSLGLAGGQETQYFGPGTRLLVL.